The present T cell receptor (beta chain) was sequenced within a study of cytomegalovirus exposure and HLA in healthy donors. Overall study results and limits: Generally TCR sequences proved uncommon, though certain public TCRs appeared in numerous donors.

Worth noting for this clone: Its antigen is not known.

CDR3 length equals 16 residues. V gave up 0 bases and J gave up 2 bases, with 14 bases separating them. CDR1 is LGHNT and CDR2 is FRNRAP in the germline V gene. TCRdb's table, derived via immunoSEQ multiplex PCR, lists solely in-frame clones and lacks some. The sample lists about 130,000 clones, around 92% occurring once. This sequence was found in a man aged 25-40 years in good health and CMV-seronegative. V and J are TRBV12-5 and TRBJ2-7; TRBD1 is a possible D gene (6 bases). Material: PBMCs. Here the CDR3 DNA reads TGTGCTAGTGGTTTGGTATACAGGGAAGGAGCCTACGAGCAGTACTTC. Residues: CASGLVYREGAYEQYF.